This TCR beta chain was recovered during a study of shared clonotypes between healthy human individuals. This CDR3 contains 13 residues. Trimming cost V 3 bases and J 6 bases, with 12 bases left between them. Germline V CDR1 and CDR2: GTSNPN, SVGIG (reference sequence). Sequencing was performed with immunoSEQ multiplex PCR; in TCRdb, only in-frame clones are kept and a portion is missing. The table shows roughly 640,000 clones, with around 72% occurring only once. The TCR sequence derives from a woman in her 30s in good health. The chain links TRBV30 to TRBJ1-5, with D possibly TRBD1 on 5 matching bases. Material for sequencing was memory CD4+ T cells sorted from blood. The sample's subset: CD45RA-negative fraction. The CDR3 protein is CAWSWGGGQPQHF. CDR3 sequence (DNA): TGTGCCTGGAGCTGGGGGGGAGGTCAGCCCCAGCATTTT.